Listed below are T cell receptor beta chains from one sample, sequenced in a study of T cell responses to AZD1222 COVID-19 vaccine. Sequencing used immunoSEQ multiplex PCR; TCRdb keeps in-frame clones, though not all of them. The table includes 90,000 to 110,000 clones, 70% to 90% detected once. Specimen: peripheral blood, collected on day 0 of AZD1222 vaccination. The receptor source for this set is an adult in good health. The CDR3 runs from the conserved cysteine through the conserved F or W. The D gene is left open where the match is weak. A row's size may be missing; if present it is once, few, many or a size class.

. | TRBJ2-1 | TRBV7-9 | . | CASSLEILTLSSYNEQFF | TGTGCCAGCAGCTTAGAGATTTTGACGTTAAGCTCCTACAATGAGCAGTTCTTC
TRBD2 | TRBJ2-6 | TRBV4-2 | . | CASSLVRGGRISGGANVLTF | TGTGCCAGCAGCCTAGTAAGGGGCGGGAGGATATCTGGTGGGGCCAACGTCCTGACTTTC
TRBD1 | TRBJ1-6 | TRBV2 | . | CASSNRGSVSPLHF | TGTGCCAGCAGCAACAGGGGCTCGGTTTCACCCCTCCACTTT
TRBD2 | TRBJ2-7 | TRBV4-3 | . | CASSPQQLAGVYEQYF | TGCGCCAGCAGCCCCCAGCAACTAGCGGGAGTCTACGAGCAGTACTTC
. | TRBJ1-1 | TRBV11-3 | . | CASSSTQGNTEAFF | TGTGCCAGCAGCTCGACTCAGGGAAACACTGAAGCTTTCTTT
TRBD2 | TRBJ2-5 | TRBV28 | . | CASSSLGTSEETQYF | TGTGCCAGCAGTTCCTTAGGGACTAGCGAAGAGACCCAGTACTTC
TRBD1 | TRBJ1-2 | TRBV7-9 | . | CASSNSDRGRKGNYGYTF | TGTGCCAGCAGCAACTCCGACAGGGGGCGCAAGGGTAACTATGGCTACACCTTC
. | TRBJ1-4 | TRBV5-1 | . | CASSEIPQGGNEKLFF | TGCGCCAGCAGCGAAATACCACAGGGTGGGAATGAAAAACTGTTTTTT
. | TRBJ1-1 | TRBV3-1/TRBV3-2 | . | CASSQGGPNTEAFF | TGTGCCAGCAGCCAGGGGGGGCCGAACACTGAAGCTTTCTTT
TRBD2 | TRBJ2-1 | TRBV5-1 | . | CASSPGVAGPGDNEQFF | TGCGCCAGCAGCCCTGGGGTAGCGGGGCCCGGGGACAATGAGCAGTTCTTC
TRBD1 | TRBJ1-1 | TRBV10-3 | . | CAISEGGQADPEAFF | TGTGCCATCAGTGAGGGGGGACAGGCGGATCCTGAAGCTTTCTTT
. | TRBJ1-5 | TRBV28 | . | CASSLLAGSGKPQHF | TGTGCCAGCAGTTTATTGGCAGGGTCAGGGAAGCCCCAGCATTTT
TRBD1 | TRBJ1-1 | TRBV27 | . | CASSRTGVRTEAFF | TGTGCCAGCAGCCGTACAGGGGTCCGAACTGAAGCTTTCTTT
. | TRBJ2-5 | TRBV7-9 | . | CASSPRDKETQYF | TGTGCCAGCAGCCCCCGGGACAAGGAGACCCAGTACTTC
. | TRBJ2-7 | TRBV18 | . | CASSPMGSDPAQF | TGTGCCAGCTCACCAATGGGTAGCGATCCCGCGCAATTC
TRBD1 | TRBJ1-2 | TRBV3-1/TRBV3-2 | . | CASSPRTGVTYGYTF | TGTGCCAGCAGCCCTAGGACAGGGGTAACCTATGGCTACACCTTC
TRBD2 | TRBJ2-3 | TRBV3-1/TRBV3-2 | . | CASSHRGGTDTQYF | TGTGCCAGCAGCCACCGGGGGGGCACAGATACGCAGTATTTT
. | TRBJ1-1 | TRBV19 | . | CASSSGRSDAFF | TGTGCCAGTTCCTCGGGGCGATCCGACGCTTTCTTT
. | TRBJ1-2 | TRBV7-9 | once | CASSLGQLGYTF | TGTGCCAGCAGCCTCGGACAGTTGGGCTACACCTTC
TRBD1 | TRBJ2-2 | TRBV28 | . | CASSSGQGGELFF | TGTGCCAGCAGCTCAGGACAGGGCGGGGAGCTGTTTTTT
. | TRBJ1-2 | TRBV5-1 | . | CASSPATSLYGYTF | TGCGCCAGCAGCCCAGCGACCAGCCTCTATGGCTACACCTTC
. | TRBJ2-2 | TRBV7-8 | . | CASSLGRNTGELFF | TGTGCCAGCAGCTTAGGGAGAAACACCGGGGAGCTGTTTTTT
. | TRBJ1-4 | TRBV6-6 | . | CASNFAGEQNEKLFF | TGTGCCAGCAACTTTGCGGGGGAACAAAATGAAAAACTGTTTTTT
. | TRBJ2-7 | TRBV28 | . | CASSSLRTTVTYEQYF | TGTGCCAGCAGTTCGTTGAGGACCACCGTGACCTACGAGCAGTACTTC
TRBD1 | TRBJ1-2 | TRBV19 | . | CASSMTGVGGYTF | TGTGCCAGTAGTATGACAGGGGTTGGCGGCTACACCTTC
. | TRBJ1-5 | TRBV2 | . | CASSEALRSKQPQHF | TGTGCCAGCAGTGAAGCGCTTCGGTCCAAGCAGCCCCAGCATTTT
. | TRBJ1-3 | TRBV6-1 | once | CASSEWRVSGNTIYF | TGTGCCAGCAGTGAATGGAGAGTCTCTGGAAACACCATATATTTT
. | TRBJ1-6 | TRBV21-1 | . | CASSKAAGKCTHF | TGTGCCAGCAGCAAAGCGGCAGGGAAGTGTACCCACTTT
. | TRBJ2-3 | TRBV29-1 | once | CSVFPVQSTDTQYF | TGCAGCGTTTTCCCAGTACAGAGCACAGATACGCAGTATTTT
. | TRBJ2-2 | TRBV9 | . | CASSAEGGLNTGELFF | TGTGCCAGCAGCGCCGAGGGAGGACTCAACACCGGGGAGCTGTTTTTT
TRBD1 | TRBJ2-7 | TRBV11-3 | once | CASSLGIPGQSSYEQYF | TGTGCCAGCAGCTTAGGGATTCCGGGACAGTCCTCCTACGAGCAGTACTTC
. | TRBJ1-6 | TRBV5-5 | . | CASSSPPGMHSPLHF | TGTGCCAGCAGCTCCCCCCCGGGGATGCATTCACCCCTCCACTTT
. | TRBJ1-1 | TRBV12-3/TRBV12-4 | . | CASSSNMNTEAFF | TGTGCCAGCAGTTCAAACATGAACACTGAAGCTTTCTTT
TRBD1 | TRBJ1-2 | TRBV28 | . | CASSAPGTGGWNGYTF | TGTGCCAGCAGTGCCCCCGGGACAGGGGGTTGGAATGGCTACACCTTC
. | TRBJ2-7 | TRBV7-2 | once | CASSLDAGRSYEQYF | TGTGCCAGCAGCTTAGATGCAGGGAGGTCCTACGAGCAGTACTTC
. | TRBJ1-4 | TRBV14 | . | CASNGLQNEKLFF | TGTGCCAGCAACGGACTTCAGAATGAAAAACTGTTTTTT
. | TRBJ1-1 | TRBV4-1 | . | CASSQGGGLMNTEAFF | TGCGCCAGCAGCCAAGGAGGCGGACTCATGAACACTGAAGCTTTCTTT
. | TRBJ2-5 | TRBV7-9 | . | CASSSTYRRGAQETQYF | TGTGCCAGCAGCTCCACCTACCGTCGGGGGGCCCAAGAGACCCAGTACTTC
. | TRBJ1-2 | TRBV27 | . | CASRPTANYGYTF | TGTGCCAGCAGGCCGACTGCAAACTATGGCTACACCTTC
TRBD1 | TRBJ1-2 | TRBV10-3 | . | CAISLGTAYGYTF | TGTGCCATCAGTCTAGGGACAGCCTATGGCTACACCTTC
. | TRBJ1-3 | TRBV11-1 | . | CASSLSGSGNTIYF | TGTGCCAGCAGCTTATCGGGTTCTGGAAACACCATATATTTT
. | TRBJ1-1 | TRBV6-2/TRBV6-3 | . | CASSSLAGASTEAFF | TGTGCCAGCAGTTCACTTGCGGGGGCGAGCACTGAAGCTTTCTTT
TRBD1 | TRBJ1-5 | TRBV2 | few | CAIRQGGHQPQHF | TGTGCCATACGACAGGGGGGGCATCAGCCCCAGCATTTT
. | TRBJ1-4 | TRBV9 | . | CASSVGGTGPNEKLFF | TGTGCCAGCAGCGTAGGAGGGACCGGGCCTAATGAAAAACTGTTTTTT
TRBD1 | TRBJ1-5 | TRBV2 | once | CASRGRQGLNFNQPQHF | TGTGCCAGCAGAGGGAGACAGGGGCTGAACTTCAATCAGCCCCAGCATTTT
. | TRBJ1-1 | TRBV5-1 | . | CASSEHRVLTEAFF | TGCGCCAGCAGCGAACACAGGGTTCTCACTGAAGCTTTCTTT
TRBD1 | TRBJ1-1 | TRBV3-1/TRBV3-2 | . | CASSQEFIQGVGTEAFF | TGTGCCAGCAGCCAAGAATTTATACAGGGGGTGGGCACTGAAGCTTTCTTT
. | TRBJ2-6 | TRBV7-2 | . | CASSLIGAGANVLTF | TGTGCCAGCAGCTTGATAGGCGCTGGGGCCAACGTCCTGACTTTC
. | TRBJ1-5 | TRBV27 | . | CASSYSGVSNQPQHF | TGTGCCAGCAGTTATAGCGGAGTTAGCAATCAGCCCCAGCATTTT
TRBD2 | TRBJ2-1 | TRBV19 | . | CASTPSGNHNEQFF | TGTGCCAGTACCCCTAGCGGGAATCACAATGAGCAGTTCTTC
. | TRBJ2-5 | TRBV6-2/TRBV6-3 | . | CASSYREVETQYF | TGTGCCAGCAGTTACAGGGAGGTGGAGACCCAGTACTTC
. | TRBJ2-1 | TRBV2 | . | CASSRNFGEQFF | TGTGCCAGCAGCCGTAACTTCGGTGAGCAGTTCTTC
. | TRBJ1-6 | TRBV9 | . | CASSGHNSPLHF | TGTGCCAGCAGCGGACACAATTCACCCCTCCACTTT
. | TRBJ1-6 | TRBV2 | . | CASPSQAGGNSPLHF | TGTGCCAGCCCGAGCCAGGCAGGTGGCAATTCACCCCTCCACTTT
. | TRBJ1-2 | TRBV20-1 | once | CRGGYGYTF | TGCAGGGGAGGCTATGGCTACACCTTC
. | TRBJ1-2 | TRBV2 | once | CASSEYNLLGGYTF | TGTGCCAGCAGTGAATACAACCTCCTGGGTGGCTACACCTTC
. | TRBJ1-4 | TRBV19 | . | CASSIGSGNNEKLFF | TGTGCCAGTAGTATAGGCTCCGGCAATAATGAAAAACTGTTTTTT